This T cell receptor beta chain was sequenced during a study of cytomegalovirus exposure and HLA in healthy donors (dated by TCRdb to the late 2010s). In terms of the full investigation: According to an earlier analysis of several hundred of the donors, 200 million or so T cells yielded 117 million unique TCR beta sequences and 276 Gb of sequence data. An early release covering about 600 HLA-typed donors comprised around 300 gigabases of sequencing data and 65 million to 100 million unique TCR sequences. Of the 398 genotyped donors, about 84% fell in the genetic ancestry cluster associated with self-reported Caucasian donors. The aim of the study was to test whether cataloging public T cell receptors could identify signatures of past pathogen exposure. The study profiled the T cell repertoires of fewer than 850 subjects by immunosequencing and related them to cytomegalovirus serostatus. Along with the approximately 700-subject first cohort, a separate validation cohort of 120 different subjects was used. To predict cytomegalovirus infection status, the study combined high-throughput TCR immunosequencing, statistical association of individual TCRs with disease status, and machine learning. A later analysis re-examined previously published TCR beta repertoires from roughly 720 donors and added high-resolution HLA genotyping to investigate patterns of TCR occurrence. Rather than drawing on any new phenotypic data, the later analysis identified candidate immune exposures from TCR beta sequences and the way those sequences occurred across donors. In an earlier analysis of 500 to 650 of the donors, high-throughput TCR beta sequencing was used to judge whether each TCR beta V gene segment behaved as functional or pseudogenic. Donor age, sex, ethnicity and CMV serostatus were compiled alongside the repertoire data. A later genetic analysis took genome-wide SNP genotypes for about 60% of the roughly 670 donors and used that subset as a discovery cohort. Every repertoire in the discovery cohort had been generated on one and the same sequencing platform. HLA typing included class I and class II loci at four-digit resolution. Typing coverage differed by locus: A, B, C, DRB1 and DQB1 were typed in roughly 629-630 donors, DQA1 in about 500, DPA1 in approximately 600, and DPB1 in roughly 470. Roughly 5 DR-DQ haplotypes were handled as single units for association and clustering because linkage in the cohort was strong. Among 350 to 400 genotyped donors of the cohort, an average of roughly 240,000 unique TCR beta nucleotide sequences were sequenced per donor, about a sixth of them non-productive. What the research found in general, with its limitations: Some IMGT-functional V segments, including TRBV6-2 and TRBV6-3, could not be distinguished by the 87-base-pair reads and were therefore excluded. In a later genetic analysis, fewer N-insertions in productive TCRs were reported among donors in an Asian-associated ancestry cluster than the approximately 710-donor mean. In a later analysis, HLA-associated TCR beta chains showed more clonal expansion and lower generation probabilities than non-associated chains that were equally common. Several of the top co-occurrence clusters appeared to be linked to parvovirus B19, influenza, CMV and Epstein-Barr virus, according to a later analysis. A cluster of highly shared sequence variants was judged likely to be a technical artifact of the sequencing pipeline. The classifier was reported to diagnose cytomegalovirus status with high specificity and sensitivity in both the original and validation cohorts. The cohort was sequenced for TCR beta chains only, and without alpha or paired-chain data the features that could be detected were limited. A few of the identified cytomegalovirus-associated TCR beta chains were confirmed in vitro to be specific for cytomegalovirus antigens. A later genetic analysis associated a missense DCLRE1C variant with V-gene and J-gene trimming of TCR beta chains, and an independent cohort replicated the association. Roughly 15 rarely observed V segments, including chromosome 9 orphons, were excluded from the earlier analysis of a few hundred of the donors because counts were too low. Most TCR sequences were seen in very few donors, while some public TCRs were found in many individuals. At a false discovery rate of 0.05, a later analysis linked approximately 18,000 TCR beta sequences to specific HLA alleles. A total of some 180 TCR beta chains were listed by the study as associated with cytomegalovirus. The only immune exposure information available for the cohort was CMV serostatus. A later analysis found that TCR association rates varied across HLA loci, with DRB1 alleles showing the most associated TCRs and HLA-C alleles the fewest. A later analysis found that most CMV-associated TCR beta chains appeared HLA-restricted, with HLA associations seemingly driven largely by CMV exposure. A further reported finding was that TCR beta sequences accurately predicted the HLA-A and HLA-B alleles for most subjects in the first cohort. Roughly uniform sequencing depth across donors was assumed in presence/absence analyses, although this assumption may not hold. The authors suggested that the approach could potentially be extended to other disease states and immunological phenotypes. Correlated functional status among segregating V segments might be attributable to linkage disequilibrium, but an unknown experimental factor could not be ruled out. When HLA alleles, especially DR and DQ, strongly co-occurred, TCR associations were difficult to assign to individual alleles. In an earlier analysis of several hundred of the donors, most TCR beta V segments were observed in productive rearrangements about 87% or about 30% of the time, broadly matching IMGT annotations. Because HLA typing was unavailable for some donors at each locus, only the typed subset was used in association tests.

The cohort consisted of more than 650 healthy bone marrow donors. Cohort members were all nominally healthy when sampled, although unrecorded immune exposures were likely present. The donor was CMV seropositive and was included in the group of approximately 310 seropositive cohort members. Every donor gave a peripheral blood sample, and the peripheral blood mononuclear cells from that sample were used for TCR beta sequencing. The Qiagen DNeasy Blood Extraction Kit was used to extract genomic DNA from the blood cell samples. CDR1 and CDR2, per the germline V gene, are LGHNA and YNFKEQ. The CDR3, cysteine through phenylalanine, is 15 amino acids long. The entry retains the CDR3 DNA only, 45 bases that are in frame from base 1. V and J are truncated by 3 bases and 1 base respectively, leaving an intervening sequence of 12 bases. The library was obtained by the immunoSEQ multiplex PCR assay. A mixture of 60 forward primers for TCR Vbeta segments and 13 reverse primers for TCR Jbeta segments was used in the multiplex PCR. Amplification of the CDR3 region of rearranged TCR beta genes was performed with a multiplex PCR assay on genomic DNA. The Illumina HiSeq System was used to sequence the amplified TCR beta libraries as 87-base-pair reads. Processing in the source paper ran as follows. A later analysis tallied roughly 76 million unique TCR beta chains across the 666 repertoires, and approximately 12 million of those chains were shared by two or more donors. Raw reads were error-corrected and collapsed into unique sequences by a nearest-neighbor algorithm in which closely related sequences were merged to remove PCR and sequencing errors. To assign V, D and J gene segments, CDR3 sequences were aligned to IMGT reference sequences. For a sequence to be retained, a match of at least six nucleotides to both a V gene segment and a J gene segment was required. A rearrangement was called productive if the CDR3 had no stop codons and remained in frame with V and J, and every other rearrangement was called non-productive. CDR3 was defined by IMGT convention, running from the second conserved V-encoded cysteine to the conserved J-encoded phenylalanine. Sequences without an unambiguous match to a single V gene segment were excluded from the earlier analysis of almost 600 of the donors. An earlier analysis of 587 of the donors classified V segments as functional when productive rearrangements were above 56.7% and as segregating when the standard deviation between donors was above 5%. To diagnose cytomegalovirus status from the catalog of TCR beta chain sequences, a statistical classification framework was built. In a later analysis, TCR nucleotide sequences were compared against IMGT/GENE-DB human TR gene sequences so that V and J genes could be assigned. In a later analysis, CDR3 sequences and most-parsimonious VDJ recombination scenarios were assigned using the TCRdist pipeline. In a later analysis, each TCR beta chain was defined by its CDR3 amino acid sequence together with its V-gene family, and reads lacking a unique V-gene family were excluded. A later analysis removed 592 highly shared, low-generation-probability nucleotide sequences to deal with suspected cross-contamination and a sequencing artifact. A later analysis calculated a clonal expansion index for each public chain from normalized within-repertoire ranks of inferred template counts. Generation probabilities in a later analysis came from a VDJ recombination model fitted to out-of-frame rearrangements, and those results were checked against IGoR. In a later analysis, TCR-TCR, TCR-HLA and TCR-CMV co-occurrence was scored with hypergeometric tests, and a repertoire-size bias correction was applied to TCR pairs. To estimate false discovery rates, a later analysis permuted the HLA or CMV assignments 20 times. A later analysis grouped co-occurring TCRs with DBSCAN, adding TCRdist sequence similarity when clustering within HLA-allele-positive subsets. For co-occurrence clustering, repertoires with fewer than 30,000 or more than 120,000 public chains were excluded, along with five or six repertoires with anomalous nucleotide sharing. The immuneACCESS repertoire file appears here via TCRdb, limited to in-frame rearrangements. These files lack a portion of the clones; in checked studies, under half of the deficit traces to unresolved V genes, and the cause of the others is not known. The DNA was the basis for D and trimming; V, J and clone size are from that table. The sample table contains over 150,000 clones; only one count was recorded for over 70% of them. The ten largest clones capture around 7% of the sample.

Turning to this clone: No cognate antigen has been identified for it. Per-nucleotide qualities are absent, and no much larger clonotype sits a single base away.

The TCR comes from a male donor in good health and CMV-seropositive. The source material was PBMCs. The chain is assembled from TRBV4-2 and TRBJ1-1; a tentative D match to TRBD1 spans 5 bases. At the DNA level, the sequence is TGTGCCAGCAGCCAGACCTCCGACAGGAACACTGAAGCTTTCTTT. Protein translation: CASSQTSDRNTEAFF.